These 6 T cell receptor beta chains were sequenced from one sample in a study of neoadjuvant nivolumab and ipilimumab in lung cancer. Sequencing used immunoSEQ multiplex PCR; TCRdb keeps in-frame clones, though not all of them. Of 25,000 to 30,000 clones listed, around 83% were seen once; the top ten hold approximately 8.6%. Source: tumor tissue, taken after neoadjuvant nivolumab, alone or with ipilimumab, at or shortly before surgery. These receptors were collected from an adult with non-small cell lung cancer.

The genes are TRBV18 and TRBJ2-3; the match to TRBD1 covers 11 bases. Germline CDR1 is KGHSH and CDR2 is LQKENI. The CDR3 has 15 amino acids. The V segment lost 4 bases and the J segment 5 bases; nucleotides outside the gene matches: 5. CDR3: CASSLGQGAVDTQYF. DNA of the CDR3: TGTGCCAGCTCACTCGGACAGGGGGCCGTAGATACGCAGTATTTT.

This chain uses TRBV27 with TRBJ2-3; D not resolved. Per the germline V gene, CDR1 is MNHEY and CDR2 is SMNVEV (reference sequence). The length of the CDR3 is 17 residues. Trimming stripped 5 bases from V and 2 bases from J, with 20 bases between. CDR3 DNA sequence: TGTGCCAGCAGTCTCATCCCTTCCCCCTCCCCCACAGATACGCAGTATTTT. It encodes CASSLIPSPSPTDTQYF.

The V gene is TRBV5-6, the J gene TRBJ1-2, with D maybe TRBD1 (5 bases). Germline CDR1 SGHDT, CDR2 YYEEEE. The CDR3 sequence is 12 residues long. With 5 bases removed from V and 6 bases from J, the gap between germline ends came to 11 bases. CDR3 protein: CASRFREDGYTF. Written as DNA, the CDR3 is TGTGCCAGCAGGTTCAGGGAAGATGGCTACACCTTC.

This chain connects TRBV30 to TRBJ2-3; D is possibly TRBD1 (6 bases). Germline-derived CDR1 and CDR2 are GTSNPN and SVGIG (reference sequence). V shed 4 bases and J shed 2 bases, with 19 bases lying between them. This CDR3 spans 16 amino acids. The CDR3 loop reads CAWNPTGLKITDTQYF. The CDR3 nucleotides read TGTGCCTGGAACCCCACAGGGCTAAAGATCACAGATACGCAGTATTTT. Variable domain in full (rest from reference TRBV30 and TRBJ2-3): SQTIHQWPATLVQPVGSPLSLECTVEGTSNPNLYWYRQAAGRGLQLLFYSVGIGQISSEVPQNLSASRPQDRQFILSSKKLLLSDSGFYLCAWNPTGLKITDTQYFGPGTRLTVL.

The chain is built from TRBV7-3 and TRBJ2-1; D may be TRBD1 (5 bases). CDR3 length equals 15 residues. V was cut by 1 base and J by 5 bases, with 12 bases left in between. Germline CDR1 is SGHTA and CDR2 is FQGTGA. The CDR3 region has the DNA TGTGCCAGCAGCTTAAGCCACCTGGGGCACAATGAGCAGTTCTTC. Its protein product is CASSLSHLGHNEQFF.

J is TRBJ1-1 and V is TRBV29-1; D is undetermined. The germline V and J ends were trimmed by 0 bases and 6 bases, with 8 bases remaining between them. Germline values: CDR1 SQVTM, CDR2 ANQGSEA. CDR3 length: 12 amino acids. The CDR3 DNA reads as TGCAGCGTTGAAGATCGGACCCCTGAAGCTTTCTTT. Protein product: CSVEDRTPEAFF.